This TCR beta chain was retrieved from a study of blood T cells in healthy people across ages. The count of this clonotype is one. A read error is possible here, since a much larger clone lies one base away. The CDR3 has 14 amino acids. Germline lookup yields CDR1 SGHRS and CDR2 YFSETQ. With a J-beta primer mix and a sample-barcoded 5' primer, a second PCR ran about 6 to 11 cycles. Tags on each cDNA molecule came from a template-switch adaptor with 12 random nucleotides. TCRdb called the 5' RACE reads again in MiXCR, with one record for every CDR3 protein. The data hold 600,000 or so distinct CDR3 sequences, with 25% to 30% observed a single time. Each donor was a healthy Caucasian individual from Russia, aged about 6 to 95. Researchers isolated at least 6.5 million PBMCs per sample.

The chain uses TRBV5-1 and TRBJ2-5; D is possibly TRBD2 (6 bases). The J call is uncertain, as TRBJ2-7 better fits the DNA end. The sequence came from a woman of 80 years or more in good health. Sequenced: blood. CDR3 sequence (DNA): TGCGCCAGCAGCCGGACTGGCGGGAACTACGAGCAGTACTTC. Protein product: CASSRTGGNYEQYF.